This T cell receptor (beta chain) was identified during a study of CD8 T cells in Susac syndrome. CD8+ and CD4+ T cells were negatively isolated; TEMRA cells were FACS-enriched. This CDR3 region has 17 residues. V was pared by 6 bases and J by 4 bases, with 21 bases between. Germline V CDR1 and CDR2: MNHNS, SASEGT. RNA amounts of about 0.45 to 1 ug underwent reverse transcription with random hexamers. TCRdb ran MiXCR on the immunoSEQ multiplex PCR reads and lists one entry per CDR3 protein. The sample consists of about 130,000 distinct CDR3 sequences, more than 90% of them appearing once. Sequenced sample: CD8+ T cells from PBMCs. This receptor was identified in a human donor with Susac syndrome. The genes are TRBV6-1 and TRBJ2-2, with D unclear. CDR3 sequence: CASSSETVVQITGELFF. CDR3 DNA: TGTGCCAGCAGCTCAGAAACTGTGGTGCAGATCACCGGGGAGCTGTTTTTT.